The 6 T cell receptor beta chains presented below share a single source sample, sequenced in a study of T cells in Graves' hyperthyroidism and ophthalmopathy. The investigators amplified TCR beta CDR3 regions from RNA transcripts. Initially, a first-round RT-PCR of the TCR CDR3 employed the HTBI primer set. In TCRdb, the multiplex PCR reads were re-called with MiXCR into one record per CDR3 protein. This table has 550,000 to 700,000 distinct CDR3 sequences, around 15% appearing once. Sequences were obtained from blood. The source is a woman aged 40 to 50 with Graves' ophthalmopathy.

This clonotype was observed at least ten times. The genes are TRBV19 and TRBJ2-7; the D is unclear. V lost 3 bases and J lost 6, with 15 bases in between. CDR3 length: 14 amino acids. The germline gives CDR1 LNHDA, CDR2 SQIVND (reference sequence). The CDR3 DNA sequence: TGTGCCAGTAGTATCGATCCTACCTACGGCGAGCAGTACTTC. As protein: CASSIDPTYGEQYF.

The sample holds many counts of this clonotype. The rearrangement uses TRBV6-5 and TRBJ2-7, with 7 bases matching TRBD2. CDR3 size: 15 residues. CDR1 and CDR2 from the germline V gene are MNHEY and SVGAGI. V was clipped by 2 bases and J by 0 bases; unmatched bases: 4. This CDR3 is CASSYGAGSSYEQYF. In DNA, the CDR3 is TGTGCCAGCAGTTACGGAGCGGGGAGCTCCTACGAGCAGTACTTC.

This clonotype appeared once. The chain couples TRBV15 to TRBJ2-7; TRBD2 is a possible D gene (5 bases). The V gene's germline CDR1 is LNHNV and CDR2 YYDKDF (reference sequence). Trimming removed 0 bases at V and 6 bases at J, with 15 bases between. The CDR3 has 15 amino acids. The CDR3 sequence is CATSRDAPQRSEQYF. CDR3 DNA: TGTGCCACCAGCAGAGATGCCCCTCAGCGGTCCGAGCAGTACTTC.

This clonotype was seen ten or more times. The J gene is TRBJ2-5, the V gene TRBV30, with 9 bases aligning to TRBD1. The CDR3 extends over 14 amino acids. V was clipped by 2 bases and J by 4 bases; unmatched bases: 5. CDR1 is GTSNPN, CDR2 SVGIG, per germline (reference sequence). Here the CDR3 DNA reads TGTGCCTGGAGTCCTACGACAGGGGGAGAGACCCAGTACTTC. It yields the protein CAWSPTTGGETQYF.

This clonotype was recorded at least ten times. V gene TRBV6-1 combines with J gene TRBJ2-2; D is possibly TRBD2 (5 bases). Trimming removed 8 bases at V and 3 bases at J, with 10 bases between. This CDR3 contains 13 residues. The V gene's germline CDR1 is MNHNS and CDR2 SASEGT. CDR3 sequence: CASVSGYTGELFF. CDR3 sequence (DNA): TGTGCCAGCGTCAGCGGATACACCGGGGAGCTGTTTTTT.

In this sample, this clonotype turned up many times. The CDR3 region has the DNA TGTGCCAGCAGCTTGGCCGGTACAGGGTACTACGAGCAGTACTTC. This sequence encodes CASSLAGTGYYEQYF. The gene calls are TRBV5-8 and TRBJ2-7, with D possibly being TRBD1 (6 bases). The V gene's germline CDR1 is SGHTS and CDR2 YDEGEE. The CDR3 covers 15 residues. The germline V and J ends were trimmed by 0 bases and 3 bases, with 13 bases remaining between them.